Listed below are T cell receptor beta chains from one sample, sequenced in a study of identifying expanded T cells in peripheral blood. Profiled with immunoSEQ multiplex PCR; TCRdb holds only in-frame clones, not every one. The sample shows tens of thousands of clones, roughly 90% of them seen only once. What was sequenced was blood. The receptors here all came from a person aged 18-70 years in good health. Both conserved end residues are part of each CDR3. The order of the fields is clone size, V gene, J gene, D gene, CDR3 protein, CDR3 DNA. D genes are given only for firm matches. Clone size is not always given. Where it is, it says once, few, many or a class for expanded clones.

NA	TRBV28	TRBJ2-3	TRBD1	CASSSGQGYRADTQYF	TGTGCCAGCAGTTCGGGACAGGGGTATCGTGCAGATACGCAGTATTTT
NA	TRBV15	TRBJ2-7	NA	CATSRDRIPGREQYF	TGTGCCACCAGCAGAGATCGGATCCCAGGGAGGGAGCAGTACTTC
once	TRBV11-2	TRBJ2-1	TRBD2	CASSPPGTSGVNEQFF	TGTGCCAGCAGCCCCCCCGGGACTAGCGGGGTCAATGAGCAGTTCTTC
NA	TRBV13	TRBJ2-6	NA	CATSGNSGANVLTF	TGTGCCACCTCAGGGAATTCTGGGGCCAACGTCCTGACTTTC
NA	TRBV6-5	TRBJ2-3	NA	CASRGSADTQYF	TGTGCCAGCAGGGGGTCGGCGGATACGCAGTATTTT
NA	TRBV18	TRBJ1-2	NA	CASSPPTGGGHGYTF	TGTGCCAGCTCACCCCCTACGGGGGGAGGACATGGCTACACCTTC
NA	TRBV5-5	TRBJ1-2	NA	CASSLELWGYTF	TGTGCCAGCAGCTTGGAGCTGTGGGGCTACACCTTC
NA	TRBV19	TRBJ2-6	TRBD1	CASQGAAGANVLTF	TGTGCCAGTCAGGGGGCGGCAGGGGCCAACGTCCTGACTTTC
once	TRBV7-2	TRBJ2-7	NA	CASSLWEPPYEQYF	TGTGCCAGCAGCTTATGGGAGCCCCCCTACGAGCAGTACTTC
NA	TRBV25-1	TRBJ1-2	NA	CASSETRNGYTF	TGTGCCAGCAGTGAAACCCGAAATGGCTACACCTTC
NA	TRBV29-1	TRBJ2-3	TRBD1	CSGGRGQGTTDTQYF	TGCAGCGGGGGACGAGGACAGGGAACCACAGATACGCAGTATTTT
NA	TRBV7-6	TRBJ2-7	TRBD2	CASSLGTSGAEQYF	TGTGCCAGCAGCCTCGGGACTAGCGGGGCCGAGCAGTACTTC
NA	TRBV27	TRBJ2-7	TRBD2	CASSPGLAGTYEQYF	TGTGCCAGCAGTCCCGGACTAGCGGGGACCTACGAGCAGTACTTC
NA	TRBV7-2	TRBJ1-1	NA	CASSQADSTEAFF	TGTGCCAGCAGCCAGGCGGACAGTACTGAAGCTTTCTTT
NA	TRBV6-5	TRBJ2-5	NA	CASMDRSQETQYF	TGTGCCAGCATGGACCGATCCCAAGAGACCCAGTACTTC
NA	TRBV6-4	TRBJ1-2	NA	CASSPRRAMGESGYTF	TGTGCCAGCAGCCCACGACGGGCGATGGGCGAGAGTGGCTACACCTTC
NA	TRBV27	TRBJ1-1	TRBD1	CASNLPPGGRAFF	TGTGCCAGCAACCTCCCCCCAGGGGGTCGGGCTTTCTTT
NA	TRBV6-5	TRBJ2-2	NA	CASSYSSDTGELFF	TGTGCCAGCAGTTACTCATCCGACACCGGGGAGCTGTTTTTT
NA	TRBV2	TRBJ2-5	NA	CASSGQGETQYF	TGTGCCAGCAGTGGCCAGGGTGAGACCCAGTACTTC
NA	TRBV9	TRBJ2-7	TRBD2	CASSVDSGGLSEQYF	TGTGCCAGCAGCGTAGACAGCGGGGGCCTATCCGAGCAGTACTTC
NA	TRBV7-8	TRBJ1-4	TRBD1	CASSPRQGTNEKLFF	TGTGCCAGCAGCCCGCGACAGGGAACTAATGAAAAACTGTTTTTT
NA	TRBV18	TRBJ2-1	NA	CASSPANEQFF	TGTGCCAGCTCACCAGCGAATGAGCAGTTCTTC
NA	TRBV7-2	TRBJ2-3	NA	CASSPPASDTQYF	TGTGCCAGCAGCCCCCCCGCGTCGGATACGCAGTATTTT
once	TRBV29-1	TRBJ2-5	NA	CSVTGLQETQYF	TGCAGCGTGACAGGACTACAAGAGACCCAGTACTTC
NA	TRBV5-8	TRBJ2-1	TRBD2	CASSLELADYNEQFF	TGTGCCAGCAGCTTGGAGCTAGCGGACTACAATGAGCAGTTCTTC
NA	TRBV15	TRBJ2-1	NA	CATGPGYNEQFF	TGTGCCACGGGTCCGGGATACAATGAGCAGTTCTTC
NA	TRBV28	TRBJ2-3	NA	CASTIGTGVENTQYF	TGTGCCAGCACCATTGGGACGGGGGTTGAAAATACGCAGTATTTT
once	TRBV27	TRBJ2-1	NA	CASSPLSDYVYNEQFF	TGTGCCAGCAGTCCCCTCTCCGACTACGTCTACAATGAGCAGTTCTTC